Below, 28 T cell receptor beta chains from the same sample are listed, as sequenced in a study of persistence of HIV-infected CD4 T cells. The stimulus was lysate of CMV-infected fibroblasts, 10 ug/mL. Memory cells lacking CD40L and CD69 with high CD45RO were sorted. These receptors' antigens are unknown. This was the immunoSEQ version 4 assay in survey mode. TCRdb's table, derived via immunoSEQ multiplex PCR, lists solely in-frame clones and lacks some. This table holds approximately 27,000 clones, over 65% found once. Sequencing used CD4+ T cells sorted from PBMCs after 18-hour stimulation, obtained from a patient who received antiretroviral therapy. These receptors originate from an adult woman with HIV who was CMV-seropositive.

The V and J genes are TRBV30 and TRBJ1-5; D not resolved. Trimming cost V 0 bases and J 0 bases, with 12 bases left between them. The CDR3 length is 16 residues. Germline CDR1 GTSNPN, CDR2 SVGIG (reference sequence). This CDR3 is CAWSVGWSNSNQPQHF. The DNA of the CDR3 is TGTGCCTGGAGTGTAGGTTGGAGTAATAGCAATCAGCCCCAGCATTTT.

V usage is TRBV25-1 and J usage is TRBJ2-1, with D perhaps being TRBD1 or TRBD2 (6 bases each). V lost 6 bases to trimming and J lost 4 bases, with 16 bases between them. The length of the CDR3 is 15 residues. Germline-derived CDR1 and CDR2 are MGHDK and SYGVNS. Written as DNA, the CDR3 is TGTGCCAGCAGGGCCCCCCGGGGGCGGTACAATGAGCAGTTCTTC. Amino acid sequence: CASRAPRGRYNEQFF.

This clone was recorded only once. The genes are TRBV6-1 and TRBJ1-1; perhaps TRBD1 as D (5 bases). Trimming took 2 bases from V and 1 from J, leaving 11 bases between them. The CDR3 runs 15 residues. CDR1 is MNHNS and CDR2 is SASEGT in the germline V gene. DNA of the CDR3: TGTGCCAGCAGTGAAAGGGGTCGATGGAACACTGAAGCTTTCTTT. Translation: CASSERGRWNTEAFF.

V and J are TRBV15 and TRBJ2-2; D might be TRBD1 (5 bases). The V and J ends lost 0 bases and 0 bases respectively, with 14 bases between them. CDR1 and CDR2 from the germline V gene are LNHNV and YYDKDF (reference sequence). The CDR3 sequence is 18 residues long. The CDR3 DNA is TGTGCCACCAGCAGAGAACTTCCTGCGACAGCGAACACCGGGGAGCTGTTTTTT. As protein: CATSRELPATANTGELFF.

The chain combines TRBV13 with TRBJ1-2; D ambiguous. CDR3 length: 14 residues. CDR1 and CDR2 (germline): PRHDT, FYEKMQ (reference sequence). V shed 6 bases and J shed 4 bases, with 15 bases lying between them. CDR3 region: CASSLEGSPYGYTF. For the CDR3, the DNA is TGTGCCAGCAGTCTCGAGGGATCCCCCTATGGCTACACCTTC.

This rearrangement joins TRBV9 to TRBJ2-2, with D perhaps matching TRBD1 or TRBD2 (6 bases each). Trimming left V 0 bases short and J 3 bases short, with 12 bases between. From germline, CDR1 is SGDLS and CDR2 YYNGEE. This CDR3 is 16 amino acids long. Here the CDR3 DNA reads TGTGCCAGCAGCGTAGGCCCGGGGGCCCACACCGGGGAGCTGTTTTTT. Its protein is CASSVGPGAHTGELFF.

The chain links TRBV7-6 to TRBJ2-7; TRBD1 matches at 10 bases. V was clipped by 6 bases and J by 4 bases; unmatched bases: 6. The CDR3 covers 14 residues. Germline lookup yields CDR1 SGHVS and CDR2 FNYEAQ. CDR3 region: CASSPRTGGYEQYF. CDR3 nucleotide sequence: TGTGCCAGCAGTCCACGGACAGGGGGTTACGAGCAGTACTTC. Variable domain in full (rest from reference TRBV7-6 and TRBJ2-7): GAGVSQSPRYKVTKRGQDVALRCDPISGHVSLYWYRQALGQGPEFLTYFNYEAQQDKSGLPNDRFSAERPEGSISTLTIQRTEQRDSAMYRCASSPRTGGYEQYFGPGTRLTVT.

This clone was detected only a few times. The J gene is TRBJ2-7, the V gene TRBV5-1, with 7 bases identical to TRBD1. The CDR3 covers 12 residues. Losses at the gene ends were 4 bases for V and 5 bases for J; bases not matched to a gene: 3. Looked up from germline, CDR1 is SGHRS and CDR2 is YFSETQ. DNA for the CDR3: TGCGCCAGCAGCCTGACAGGGCACGAGCAGTACTTC. Translation gives CASSLTGHEQYF.

The V call is TRBV5-1, the J call TRBJ2-1; the match to TRBD1 covers 9 bases. The CDR3 runs 16 residues. Germline assignment: CDR1 SGHRS and CDR2 YFSETQ. Trimming at V came to 4 bases and at J to 0 bases, leaving 5 bases not matched to a gene. CDR3 amino acids: CASSPGQGFSYNEQFF. CDR3 bases: TGCGCCAGCAGCCCGGGACAGGGCTTCTCCTACAATGAGCAGTTCTTC.

The V gene is TRBV14, the J gene TRBJ2-5; D possibly corresponds to TRBD2 (6 bases). V was shortened by 0 bases and J by 1 base, with 21 bases between the two germline ends. Germline values: CDR1 SGHDN, CDR2 FVKESK. The CDR3 extends over 19 amino acids. The CDR3 protein is CASSQDTLNTGTVQETQYF. In DNA form, the CDR3 reads TGTGCCAGCAGCCAAGACACACTTAATACGGGGACTGTCCAAGAGACCCAGTACTTC.

The chain uses TRBV7-2 and TRBJ1-1; possibly TRBD1 for D (6 bases). The CDR3 length is 11 residues. Germline V lookup: CDR1 SGHTA, CDR2 FQGNSA. The V gene lost 7 bases and the J gene lost 11 bases, with 14 bases spanning the gap. Here the CDR3 reads CASIEGGGAFF. The CDR3 DNA sequence: TGTGCCAGCATCGAGGGGGGTGGGGCTTTCTTT.

This chain joins TRBV24-1 and TRBJ2-7, with unresolved D. V was shortened by 5 bases and J by 3 bases, with 4 bases between the two germline ends. The CDR3 is 11 amino acids. The germline V gene has CDR1 KGHDR and CDR2 SFDVKD. CDR3 DNA sequence: TGTGCCACCAGTGCCCTCTACGAGCAGTACGTC. Translating gives CATSALYEQYV.

This chain joins TRBV14 and TRBJ1-2; D perhaps matches TRBD1 (5 bases). Between the trimmed V and J ends, which lost 1 base and 0 bases, there was a span of 12 bases. The CDR3 contains 16 residues. Germline lookup yields CDR1 SGHDN and CDR2 FVKESK. The CDR3 spells CASSQVRGPANYGYTF. DNA for the CDR3: TGTGCCAGCAGCCAAGTTCGGGGCCCAGCTAACTATGGCTACACCTTC.

The gene calls are TRBV9 and TRBJ2-7; tentatively, D is TRBD2 (5 bases). Deletions cut 0 bases from V and 5 bases from J, with 18 bases between. Per germline, CDR1 SGDLS and CDR2 YYNGEE. The CDR3 sequence is 16 residues long. The DNA for the CDR3 is TGTGCCAGCAGCGTAGACTTGGGTGACGGGGTGGACGAGCAGTACTTC. It yields the protein CASSVDLGDGVDEQYF. Based on the CDR3 plus reference TRBV9 and TRBJ2-7, the full variable domain is DSGVTQTPKHLITATGQRVTLRCSPRSGDLSVYWYQQSLDQGLQFLIQYYNGEERAKGNILERFSAQQFPDLHSELNLSSLELGDSALYFCASSVDLGDGVDEQYFGPGTRLTVT.

This clone ranks as medium-sized. V and J are TRBV30 and TRBJ1-6; D possibly corresponds to TRBD1 (6 bases). Trimming cost V 4 bases and J 9 bases, with 13 bases left between them. This CDR3 spans 13 amino acids. CDR1 GTSNPN and CDR2 SVGIG come from the germline V gene (reference sequence). The CDR3 loop is CAWTTDRRSPLHF. The DNA of the CDR3 is TGTGCCTGGACAACCGACAGGCGTTCACCCCTCCACTTT.

This clone was seen only once. The chain couples TRBV10-2 to TRBJ1-1; D ambiguous. Between the trimmed V and J ends, which lost 7 bases and 1 base, there was a span of 4 bases. The CDR3 is 11 residues long. In germline, CDR1 is WSHSY, CDR2 SAAADI. DNA for the CDR3: TGCGCCAGCAAACAGAACACTGAAGCTTTCTTT. It codes for CASKQNTEAFF.

The rearrangement uses TRBV3-1 (or the pseudogene TRBV3-2) and TRBJ1-1, with D perhaps TRBD1 (5 bases). Trimming cost V 0 bases and J 5 bases, with 19 bases left between them. Germline CDR1 LGHDT, CDR2 YNNKEL (reference sequence). The CDR3 runs to 17 residues. CDR3 sequence (DNA): TGTGCCAGCAGCCAAGAAGGAGGTCAGTCGGGGGGGACTGAAGCTTTCTTT. Residues: CASSQEGGQSGGTEAFF.

DNA of the CDR3: TGTGCCAGCAGCCCCACTAGCGGGGTCTCCTACGAGCAGTACTTC. Its translation: CASSPTSGVSYEQYF. The chain combines TRBV9 with TRBJ2-7; TRBD2 matches at 10 bases. With V trimmed by 4 bases and J by 0 bases, 4 bases remained unmatched. Germline lookup yields CDR1 SGDLS and CDR2 YYNGEE. CDR3 length: 15 residues.

This clone appeared a few times. The genes are TRBV19 and TRBJ1-5; tentative D call: TRBD1 (6 bases). Germline values: CDR1 LNHDA, CDR2 SQIVND (reference sequence). The CDR3 extends over 15 amino acids. V lost 10 bases, J lost 6 bases, and 22 bases lay in between. The CDR3 region has the DNA TGTGCCACTCGGAAACAGGGAAATGGGGTTCAGCCCCAGCATTTT. Its protein is CATRKQGNGVQPQHF.

This chain links TRBV9 with TRBJ2-3; D not certain. Germline CDR1 and CDR2: SGDLS and YYNGEE. V lost 5 bases and J lost 1, with 14 bases in between. This CDR3 is built from 15 residues. This CDR3 is CASSLDGGRTDTQYF. CDR3 coding DNA: TGTGCCAGCAGTCTGGACGGCGGCCGCACAGATACGCAGTATTTT.

This clone was seen a handful of times. This chain uses TRBV20-1 with TRBJ1-1, with D uncertain. Germline V gives CDR1 DFQATT, CDR2 SNEGSKA (reference sequence). The CDR3 spans 11 residues. The CDR3: CSGSGNTEAFF. CDR3 nucleotide sequence: TGCAGCGGGTCTGGTAACACTGAAGCTTTCTTT.

The chain couples TRBV5-8 to TRBJ1-5; TRBD1 is a possible D gene (5 bases). Germline assignment: CDR1 SGHTS and CDR2 YDEGEE. The CDR3 length is 14 residues. V lost 0 bases to trimming and J lost 5 bases, with 9 bases between them. This chain's CDR3 is CASSLDTGYQPQHF. The CDR3 region has the DNA TGTGCCAGCAGCTTGGATACAGGCTATCAGCCCCAGCATTTT.

The rearrangement uses TRBV6-5 and TRBJ2-7; 13 bases line up with TRBD2. CDR3 length: 14 residues. V shed 7 bases and J 7 bases; nucleotides not matched to a gene: 7. Germline assignment: CDR1 MNHEY and CDR2 SVGAGI. The DNA for the CDR3 is TGTGCCAGCAAACTAGCGGGGGGGCTCCGGGAGCAGTACGTC. It translates to CASKLAGGLREQYV.

V usage is TRBV24-1 and J usage is TRBJ2-1, with unresolved D. V gave up 9 bases and J gave up 5 bases, with 19 bases separating them. The CDR3 totals 15 residues. Germline V gives CDR1 KGHDR, CDR2 SFDVKD. CDR3 in DNA: TGTGCCACCGGGGATAGGCAAGGTTGGGACAATGAGCAGTTCTTC. This sequence encodes CATGDRQGWDNEQFF.

The V and J genes are TRBV27 and TRBJ1-1; D remains unclear. The CDR3 runs 13 residues. Per the germline V gene, CDR1 is MNHEY and CDR2 is SMNVEV (reference sequence). Trimming took off 5 bases at V and 10 bases at J, with 17 bases between the two ends. In DNA form, the CDR3 reads TGTGCCAGCAGTCCTTCCCGGGCCCTGGGAGCTTTCTTT. This sequence encodes CASSPSRALGAFF.

Points on this clone: Other DNA sequences from this sample encode an identical CDR3 as well. The chain recombines TRBV7-2 with TRBJ2-5, with D perhaps assigned TRBD1 or TRBD2 (5 bases each). Germline CDR1 is SGHTA and CDR2 is FQGNSA. The CDR3 is made up of 13 amino acids. The germline V and J ends were trimmed by 5 bases and 2 bases, with 9 bases remaining between them. The CDR3 DNA follows: TGTGCCAGCAGCCGAGGGGCACAAGAGACCCAGTACTTC. This codes for CASSRGAQETQYF.

The chain recombines TRBV5-1 with TRBJ1-1; a weak D match, TRBD1 (6 bases). CDR3 length: 15 residues. V was cut by 0 bases and J by 2 bases, with 11 bases left in between. CDR1 is SGHRS, CDR2 YFSETQ, per germline. CDR3 protein: CASSLVAGTNTEAFF. The CDR3 DNA reads as TGCGCCAGCAGCTTGGTGGCGGGGACAAACACTGAAGCTTTCTTT.

CDR3 coding DNA: TGCGCCAGCAGCGAACCTGGGACCCCGGGGGCGGCTTTCTTT. Translated: CASSEPGTPGAAFF. J is TRBJ1-1 and V is TRBV5-1; perhaps TRBD1 as D (6 bases). With 4 bases removed from V and 11 bases from J, the gap between germline ends came to 21 bases. This CDR3 spans 14 amino acids. Looked up from germline, CDR1 is SGHRS and CDR2 is YFSETQ.